The T cell receptor (beta chain) described here comes from a study of T cell responses to AZD1222 COVID-19 vaccine. General observations from the study: At 160-218 and 743-854, vaccine-associated CD4 TCRs were dominant, and they spanned spike. Clonal diversity may have been underestimated, and the donors were mostly white British, with more females than males.

On this clone itself: Its specificity is not known.

Losses at the gene ends were 5 bases for V and 6 bases for J; bases not matched to a gene: 9. The germline CDR1 and CDR2 sequences are LNHDA and SQIVND (reference sequence). The CDR3 contains 15 residues. TCRdb keeps only in-frame clones here, not all; method: immunoSEQ multiplex PCR. Among more than 85,000 clones listed, about 90% were seen once. This material consisted of peripheral blood, taken on day 0 of AZD1222 vaccination. This sequence was found in an adult in good health. The gene calls are TRBV19 and TRBJ1-5; 8 bases agree with TRBD1. The CDR3 sequence: CASSDRGLKIQPQHF. Here the CDR3 DNA reads TGTGCCAGTAGTGACAGGGGACTAAAAATTCAGCCCCAGCATTTT.